Shown below are 17 T cell receptor beta chains from a single sample sequenced in a study of T cell clonality in common variable immunodeficiency. Method: immunoSEQ multiplex PCR; TCRdb's copy keeps in-frame clones and lacks some. The specimen gives some 52,000 clones without singletons; the ten biggest hold approximately 3.6%. The sample taken for sequencing was peripheral blood mononuclear cells. The receptors stem from a person aged 18-70 years in good health.

This clone has ten or more counts. The CDR3 end lies 3 residues beyond the end of the read and is filled in from the germline J gene. The chain links TRBV7-9 to TRBJ2-3; 8 nucleotides agree with TRBD2. J was trimmed by 6 bases and V by 2 bases; bases with no gene match: 1. Germline V CDR1 and CDR2: SEHNR, FQNEAQ (reference sequence). The CDR3 has 13 residues. CDR3 loop: CASSLSGSDTQYF. Incomplete CDR3 DNA: TGTGCCAGCAGCTTAAGCGGGAGTGATACG.

This clone was seen many times. The CDR3 end is not reached by the read, which stops 3 residues before it; the germline J gene fills it in. The gene calls are TRBV7-2 and TRBJ2-5; 8 bases line up with TRBD2. CDR3 length: 15 residues. Germline lookup yields CDR1 SGHTA and CDR2 FQGNSA. Losses at the gene ends were 0 bases for V and 5 bases for J; bases not matched to a gene: 5. Incomplete CDR3 DNA: TGTGCCAGCAGCTTAGCTCTGACTAGCGTCGAGACC. Amino acids: CASSLALTSVET. The full CDR3 is CASSLALTSVETQYF.

In its sample, this clone was seen many times. The DNA ends 3 residues before the CDR3 does, and the rest of the CDR3 is filled in from the germline J gene. The rearrangement uses TRBV12-3 or TRBV12-4 and TRBJ1-2; 7 bases fit TRBD1. V lost 0 bases and J lost 5; bases outside the gene matches: 3. There are 14 residues in the CDR3. CDR3 sequence reads: CASSLAGTDYGYTF. Partial CDR3 DNA: TGTGCCAGCAGTTTAGCAGGGACAGATTATGGC.

This clone was seen repeatedly, ten times or more. The read halts 3 residues ahead of the CDR3 end, with the missing end drawn from the germline J gene. The chain recombines TRBV19 with TRBJ2-1; TRBD2 agrees at 10 bases. Germline CDR1 LNHDA, CDR2 SQIVND (reference sequence). The V segment lost 3 bases and the J segment 6 bases; nucleotides outside the gene matches: 8. The CDR3 runs 16 residues. The CDR3 spells CASSIGELAGINEQFF. The sequenced part of the CDR3 DNA is TGTGCCAGTAGTATTGGGGAACTAGCGGGAATCAATGAG.

This clone was detected many times. The read halts 3 residues ahead of the CDR3 end, with the missing end drawn from the germline J gene. J is TRBJ2-5 and V is TRBV7-9; no clear D. Germline V gene lookup returns CDR1 SEHNR and CDR2 FQNEAQ (reference sequence). Deletions cut 6 bases from V and 5 bases from J, with 10 bases between. The CDR3 loop spans 12 amino acids. CDR3 DNA (partial): TGTGCCAGCAGAACTAATGAGGAGACC. Residues: CASRTNEET. The entire CDR3 protein is CASRTNEETQYF.

Only a few counts were recorded for this clone. The DNA ends 3 residues before the CDR3 does, and the rest of the CDR3 is filled in from the germline J gene. The genes are TRBV5-1 and TRBJ2-1; TRBD2 matches at 8 bases. Germline V lookup: CDR1 SGHRS, CDR2 YFSETQ. The CDR3 is 18 amino acids. Trimming took 6 bases from V and 4 from J; bases not matched to a gene: 18. CDR3 residues: CASTGRPLAAGVYNEQFF. The DNA read from the CDR3 is TGCGCCAGCACGGGGCGCCCCCTTGCAGCGGGAGTATACAATGAG.

This clone was picked up many times. Sequencing ends 3 residues short of the CDR3 end; the germline J gene provides the rest. The chain joins TRBV19 to TRBJ2-3, with D possibly TRBD1 on 5 matching bases. In germline, CDR1 is LNHDA, CDR2 SQIVND (reference sequence). CDR3 size: 13 residues. Deletions cut 10 bases from V and 4 bases from J, with 15 bases between. CDR3 residues: CATQLGQADTQYF. Incomplete CDR3 DNA: TGTGCCACCCAGTTGGGGCAGGCAGATACG.

This clone was seen many times. The DNA ends 3 residues before the CDR3 does, and the rest of the CDR3 is filled in from the germline J gene. The rearrangement joins TRBV19 to TRBJ1-1, with 9 bases lining up with TRBD1. CDR1 is LNHDA, CDR2 SQIVND, per germline (reference sequence). The CDR3 runs to 13 residues. The V and J ends lost 6 bases and 6 bases, in that order; junction bases with no gene match: 5. The covered CDR3 bases are TGTGCCAGTAGGCTACAGGGGGCCGCTGAA. This sequence encodes CASRLQGAAE. The complete CDR3 reads CASRLQGAAEAFF.

This clone was detected a few times. The read halts 3 residues ahead of the CDR3 end, with the missing end drawn from the germline J gene. This chain links TRBV19 with TRBJ2-1; D not certain. Germline loops: CDR1 LNHDA, CDR2 SQIVND (reference sequence). The CDR3 spans 15 residues. V shed 2 bases and J shed 0 bases, with 8 bases lying between them. The CDR3 sequence is CASSIRRSSYNEQFF. The covered CDR3 bases are TGTGCCAGTAGTATACGGCGGAGCTCCTACAATGAG.

This clone was seen many times. The observed sequence ends 3 residues before the CDR3 terminus, with the missing tail filled in from the germline J gene. V and J are TRBV12-5 and TRBJ2-1; possible D gene TRBD2, 6 bases. The CDR3 consists of 17 residues. CDR1 is LGHNT, CDR2 FRNRAP, per germline. V gave up 0 bases and J gave up 6 bases, with 18 bases separating them. CDR3 in amino acids: CASGLVVGQGGRNEQFF. Partial CDR3 DNA: TGTGCTAGTGGTTTGGTAGTGGGGCAGGGAGGTCGCAATGAG.

Many counts were recorded for this clone. The CDR3 is cut off 3 residues early in the read; its end comes from the germline J gene. This sequence joins TRBV19 and TRBJ1-5; possible D gene TRBD1, 5 bases. Germline CDR1 and CDR2: LNHDA and SQIVND (reference sequence). Trimming stripped 4 bases from V and 2 bases from J, with 15 bases between. The CDR3 loop spans 16 amino acids. CDR3 DNA, as far as it was read: TGTGCCAGTAGTAGCGGCCCCGGAGGGGGCAATCAGCCC. It codes for CASSSGPGGGNQP. The entire CDR3 reads CASSSGPGGGNQPQHF.

A note on this clone: The read terminates 3 residues before the CDR3 end, so the remaining end is supplied by the germline J gene. This chain links TRBV5-4 with TRBJ2-1; 7 positions match TRBD2. CDR1 and CDR2 (germline): SGHNT, YYREEE (reference sequence). J lost 1 base, V lost 4 bases, and 5 bases had no gene match. CDR3 length: 15 amino acids. The CDR3 here is CASSTSSGSYNEQFF. The CDR3 bases that were read are TGTGCCAGCAGCACTTCTAGCGGATCCTACAATGAG.

In this sample, this clone turned up many times. The CDR3 end falls 3 residues outside the read, so it is completed with the germline J gene. This rearrangement joins TRBV30 to TRBJ2-3; 10 bases align to TRBD2. Germline V lookup: CDR1 GTSNPN, CDR2 SVGIG (reference sequence). The CDR3 contains 14 residues. V gave up 2 bases and J gave up 5 bases; unmatched junction bases: 4. The sequenced CDR3 bases are TGTGCCTGGAGTCTAGCGGGAGCGGTAGATACG. Amino acid sequence: CAWSLAGAVDT. The whole CDR3 sequence is CAWSLAGAVDTQYF.

This clone was counted ten times or more. The read falls 3 residues short of the CDR3 end, and the missing part is taken from the germline J gene. The chain links TRBV29-1 to TRBJ1-4; D gene uncertain. The CDR3 has 13 amino acids. Germline V gives CDR1 SQVTM, CDR2 ANQGSEA. Trimming removed 4 bases at V and 4 bases at J, with 10 bases between. The sequenced CDR3 bases are TGCAGCGTTGCTACGGTCTTTAATGAAAAA. Translation: CSVATVFNEK. The full CDR3 protein is CSVATVFNEKLFF.

This clone was seen many times. The read halts 3 residues ahead of the CDR3 end, with the missing end drawn from the germline J gene. The gene calls are TRBV19 and TRBJ2-6; no clear D gene. V was shortened by 7 bases and J by 2 bases, with 6 bases between the two germline ends. The germline CDR1 and CDR2 sequences are LNHDA and SQIVND (reference sequence). This CDR3 spans 13 amino acids. The covered CDR3 bases are TGTGCCAGTACCCAGACTGGGGCCAACGTC. Translating it yields CASTQTGANV. The CDR3 in full is CASTQTGANVLTF.

This clone has at least ten counts. The read comes to an end 3 residues before the CDR3 does, leaving the germline J gene to fill in the end. The chain has TRBV30 and TRBJ2-7; 7 nucleotides agree with TRBD2. Germline V gene sequence: CDR1 GTSNPN, CDR2 SVGIG (reference sequence). V lost 0 bases to trimming and J lost 5 bases; unmatched junction nucleotides: 7. This CDR3 comprises 14 residues. The covered CDR3 bases are TGTGCCTGGAGTGTTTTGGGGGGGAACCACGAG. Its translation is CAWSVLGGNHE. The complete CDR3 protein is CAWSVLGGNHEQYF. The full variable domain, completed using reference TRBV30 and TRBJ2-7, is SQTIHQWPATLVQPVGSPLSLECTVEGTSNPNLYWYRQAAGRGLQLLFYSVGIGQISSEVPQNLSASRPQDRQFILSSKKLLLSDSGFYLCAWSVLGGNHEQYFGPGTRLTVT.

Only a few counts were recorded for this clone. The sequenced fragment ends 3 residues before the CDR3 boundary, so the rest is inferred from the germline J gene. The chain employs TRBV7-9 and TRBJ2-7, with TRBD1 matching over 8 bases. Germline CDR1 reads SEHNR; CDR2 reads FQNEAQ (reference sequence). The CDR3 loop spans 15 amino acids. V gave up 0 bases and J gave up 5 bases; unmatched junction bases: 6. Partial CDR3 DNA: TGTGCCAGCAGCTTAGCGTTGGCAGGGGGCCACGAG. This gives the protein CASSLALAGGHE. In full, the CDR3 reads CASSLALAGGHEQYF. The full variable domain, in which reference TRBV7-9 and TRBJ2-7 provide the parts outside the CDR3, is DTGVSQNPRHKITKRGQNVTFRCDPISEHNRLYWYRQTLGQGPEFLTYFQNEAQLEKSRLLSDRFSAERPKGSFSTLEIQRTEQGDSAMYLCASSLALAGGHEQYFGPGTRLTVT.